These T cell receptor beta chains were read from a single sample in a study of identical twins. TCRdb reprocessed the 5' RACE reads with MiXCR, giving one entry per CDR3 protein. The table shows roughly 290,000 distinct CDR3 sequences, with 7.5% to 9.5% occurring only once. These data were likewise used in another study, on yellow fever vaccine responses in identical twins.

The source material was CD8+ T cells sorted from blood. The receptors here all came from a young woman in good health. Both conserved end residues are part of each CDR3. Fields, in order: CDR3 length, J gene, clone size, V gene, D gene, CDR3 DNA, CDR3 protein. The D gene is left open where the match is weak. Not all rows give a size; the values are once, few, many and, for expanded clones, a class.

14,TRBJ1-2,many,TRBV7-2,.,TGTGCCAGCAGCCCAGGTGGCTCGGGGTATGGCTACACCTTC,CASSPGGSGYGYTF
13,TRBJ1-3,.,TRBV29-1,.,TGCAGCGTTCGGGAATTTGGGGGAAACACCATATATTTT,CSVREFGGNTIYF
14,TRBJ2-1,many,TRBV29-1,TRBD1,TGCAGCGTAATCCCGGGACAGGGTATCGATGAGCAGTTCTTC,CSVIPGQGIDEQFF
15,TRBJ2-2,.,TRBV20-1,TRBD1,TGCAGTGCTAGACGACAGGGGGAGGTGACCGGGGAGCTGTTTTTT,CSARRQGEVTGELFF
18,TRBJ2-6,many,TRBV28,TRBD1,TGTGCCAGCAGTTTATGGGGACAGGGGGCCTCTGGGGCCAACGTCCTGACTTTC,CASSLWGQGASGANVLTF
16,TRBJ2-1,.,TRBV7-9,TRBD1,TGTGCCAGCAGCCCCCTAGGGGGCGCCTCCTACAATGAGCAGTTCTTC,CASSPLGGASYNEQFF
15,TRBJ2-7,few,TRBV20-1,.,TGCAGTGCTGTTCTATGGGACACCTACTCCTACGAGCAGTACTTC,CSAVLWDTYSYEQYF
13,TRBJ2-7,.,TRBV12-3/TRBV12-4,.,TGTGCCAGCAGTCTTATCCTAGGGGCTAGATTGTACTTC,CASSLILGARLYF
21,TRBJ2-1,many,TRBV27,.,TGTGCCAGCAGTTTAACGGGTTTGAGGGAAAGTGGCGTTTGGGTACACGATGAGCAGTTCTTC,CASSLTGLRESGVWVHDEQFF
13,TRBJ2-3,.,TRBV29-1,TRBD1,TGCAGCGTTACAGGGGCAAACACAGATACGCAGTATTTT,CSVTGANTDTQYF
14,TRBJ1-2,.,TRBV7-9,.,TGTGCCAGCAGTGACACCTCAGGGAACTATGGCTACACCTTC,CASSDTSGNYGYTF
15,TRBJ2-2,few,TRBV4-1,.,TGCGCCAGCAGCCAAGTTCCGGATGTCACCGGGGAGCTGTTTTTT,CASSQVPDVTGELFF
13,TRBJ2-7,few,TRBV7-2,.,TGTGCCAGCAGCGCCTTACTAGACTACGAGCAGTACTTC,CASSALLDYEQYF
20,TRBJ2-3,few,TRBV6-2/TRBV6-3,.,TGTGCCAGCAGTTACGATTATCGGGGAGCTAGTCCGAAGCCCACAGATACGCAGTATTTT,CASSYDYRGASPKPTDTQYF
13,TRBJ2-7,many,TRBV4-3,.,TGCGCCAGCAGCCAAGAATCTTTATCCGAGCAGTACTTC,CASSQESLSEQYF
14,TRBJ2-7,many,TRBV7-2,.,TGTGCCAGCAGCTTAGATGTAGGGCTCTACGAGCAGTACTTC,CASSLDVGLYEQYF
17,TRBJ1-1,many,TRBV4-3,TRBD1,TGCGCCAGCAGCCGGGACAGGGCCCTACTTTCAGGCGCTGAAGCTTTCTTT,CASSRDRALLSGAEAFF
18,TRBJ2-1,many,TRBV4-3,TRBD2,TGCGCCAGCAGCCAAGTAATAGCGGGAGTTGAGGGGTACAATGAGCAGTTCTTC,CASSQVIAGVEGYNEQFF
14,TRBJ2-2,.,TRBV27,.,TGTGCCAGCAGCACAAGAGGGTGGACCGGGGAGCTGTTTTTT,CASSTRGWTGELFF
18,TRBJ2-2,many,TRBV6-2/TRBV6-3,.,TGTGCCAGCAGTTATTGGGAAACAGGGTACGAGGGCACCGGGGAGCTGTTTTTT,CASSYWETGYEGTGELFF
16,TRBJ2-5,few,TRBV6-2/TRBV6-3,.,TGTGCCAGCAGCCTCTTAACGGGAGCCCGACAAGAGACCCAGTACTTC,CASSLLTGARQETQYF
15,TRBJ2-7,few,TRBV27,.,TGTGCCAGCCGGGACCTTCCCCAGGGTCCTTACGAGCAGTACTTC,CASRDLPQGPYEQYF
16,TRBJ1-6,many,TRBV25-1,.,TGTGCCAGCAGTAAGGCGGGCAGCCCCTATAATTCACCCCTCCACTTT,CASSKAGSPYNSPLHF
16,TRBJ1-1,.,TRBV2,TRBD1,TGTGCCAGCAGAGACCCCGGGACAGCCCTGAACACTGAAGCTTTCTTT,CASRDPGTALNTEAFF
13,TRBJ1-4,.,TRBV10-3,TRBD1,TGTGCCAGCCAACAGGGGGTATGGGAAAAACTGTTTTTT,CASQQGVWEKLFF
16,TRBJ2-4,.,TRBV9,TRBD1,TGTGCCAGCAGCGTGAACAGGGGTGAGGACAAAAACATTCAGTACTTC,CASSVNRGEDKNIQYF